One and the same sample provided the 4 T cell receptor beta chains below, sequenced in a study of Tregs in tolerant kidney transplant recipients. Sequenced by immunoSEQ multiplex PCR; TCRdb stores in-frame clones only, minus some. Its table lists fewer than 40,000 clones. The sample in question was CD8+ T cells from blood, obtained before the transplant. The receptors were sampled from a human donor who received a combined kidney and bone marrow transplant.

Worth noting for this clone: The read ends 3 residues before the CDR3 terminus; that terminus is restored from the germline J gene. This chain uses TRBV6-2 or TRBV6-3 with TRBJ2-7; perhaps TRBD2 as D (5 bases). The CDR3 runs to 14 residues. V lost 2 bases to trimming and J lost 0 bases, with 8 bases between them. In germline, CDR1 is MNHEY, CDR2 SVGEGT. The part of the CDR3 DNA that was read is TGTGCCAGCAGTTACGCGGGTGACTCCTACGAG. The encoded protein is CASSYAGDSYE. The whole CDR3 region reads CASSYAGDSYEQYF.

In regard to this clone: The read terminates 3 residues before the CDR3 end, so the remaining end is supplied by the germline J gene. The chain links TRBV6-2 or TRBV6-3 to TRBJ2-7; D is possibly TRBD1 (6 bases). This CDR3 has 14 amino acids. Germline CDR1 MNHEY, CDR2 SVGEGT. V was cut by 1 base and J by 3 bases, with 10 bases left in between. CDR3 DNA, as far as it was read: TGTGCCAGCAGTTACTGGCCAGGGGTCTACGAG. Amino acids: CASSYWPGVYE. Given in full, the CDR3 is CASSYWPGVYEQYF.

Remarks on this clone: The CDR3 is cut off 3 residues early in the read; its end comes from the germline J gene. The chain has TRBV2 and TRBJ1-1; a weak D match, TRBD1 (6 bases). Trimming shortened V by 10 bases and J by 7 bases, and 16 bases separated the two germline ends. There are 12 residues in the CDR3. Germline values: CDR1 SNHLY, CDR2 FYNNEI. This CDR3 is CATPQGFGEAFF. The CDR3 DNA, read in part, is TGTGCCACTCCGCAGGGGTTCGGTGAA.

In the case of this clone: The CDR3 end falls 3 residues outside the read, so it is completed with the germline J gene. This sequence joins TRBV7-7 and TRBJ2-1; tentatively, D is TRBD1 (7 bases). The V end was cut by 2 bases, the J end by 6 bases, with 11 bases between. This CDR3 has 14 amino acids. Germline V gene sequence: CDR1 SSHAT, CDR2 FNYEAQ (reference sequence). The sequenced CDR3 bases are TGTGCCAGCAGCTTATCGCAGGGGGGCAATGAG. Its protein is CASSLSQGGNE. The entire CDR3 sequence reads CASSLSQGGNEQFF.